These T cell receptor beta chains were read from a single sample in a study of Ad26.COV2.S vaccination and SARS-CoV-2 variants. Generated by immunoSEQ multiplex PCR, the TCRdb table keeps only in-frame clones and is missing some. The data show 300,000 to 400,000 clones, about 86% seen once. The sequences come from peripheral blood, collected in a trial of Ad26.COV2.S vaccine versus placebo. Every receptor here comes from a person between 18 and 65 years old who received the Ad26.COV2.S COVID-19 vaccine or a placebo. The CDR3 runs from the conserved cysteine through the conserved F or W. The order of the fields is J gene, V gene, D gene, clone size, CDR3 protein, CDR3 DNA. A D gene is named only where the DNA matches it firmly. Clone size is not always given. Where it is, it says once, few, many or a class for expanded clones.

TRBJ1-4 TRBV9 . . CASSPQGREKLFF TGTGCCAGCAGCCCCCAGGGGAGAGAAAAACTGTTTTTT
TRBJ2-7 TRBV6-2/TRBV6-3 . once CASSYGAGPYEQYF TGTGCCAGCAGTTATGGCGCGGGGCCCTACGAGCAGTACTTC
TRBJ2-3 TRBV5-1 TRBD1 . CASTRAQGDTDTQYF TGCGCCAGCACCCGGGCACAGGGGGATACAGATACGCAGTATTTT
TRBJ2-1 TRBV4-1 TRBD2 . CASSPGRASYNEQFF TGCGCCAGCAGCCCGGGGAGGGCCTCCTACAATGAGCAGTTCTTC
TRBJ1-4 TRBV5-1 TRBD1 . CASRTGVAVPTNEKLFF TGCGCCAGCCGAACAGGGGTCGCGGTCCCTACTAATGAAAAACTGTTTTTT
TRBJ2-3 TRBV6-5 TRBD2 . CASSSPRLAGDTQYF TGTGCCAGCAGTTCCCCACGACTAGCGGGAGATACGCAGTATTTT
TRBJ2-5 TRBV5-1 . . CASSLGNSEETQYF TGCGCCAGCAGCTTAGGGAACAGCGAAGAGACCCAGTACTTC
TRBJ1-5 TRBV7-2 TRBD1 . CASSLAGQNQPQHF TGTGCCAGCAGCTTGGCGGGACAGAATCAGCCCCAGCATTTT
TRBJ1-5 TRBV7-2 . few CASSLVTGPNQPQHF TGTGCCAGCAGCTTAGTTACAGGCCCCAATCAGCCCCAGCATTTT
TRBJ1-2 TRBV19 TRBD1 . CASSITGGDYGYTF TGTGCCAGTAGTATAACAGGGGGCGACTATGGCTACACCTTC
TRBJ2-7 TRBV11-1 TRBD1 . CASSTETGSYEQYF TGTGCCAGCAGCACTGAGACAGGGAGCTACGAGCAGTACTTC
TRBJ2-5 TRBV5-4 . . CASSFPSGETQYF TGTGCCAGCAGCTTTCCAAGCGGGGAGACCCAGTACTTC
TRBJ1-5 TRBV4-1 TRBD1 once CASSHRDRGGNQPQHF TGCGCCAGCAGCCACAGGGACAGGGGTGGCAATCAGCCCCAGCATTTT
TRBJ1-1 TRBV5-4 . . CASRSDGTGDTEAFF TGTGCCAGCAGGTCTGACGGGACGGGAGACACTGAAGCTTTCTTT
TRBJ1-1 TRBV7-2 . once CASSLFKGVTEAFF TGTGCCAGCAGCTTATTTAAGGGGGTGACTGAAGCTTTCTTT
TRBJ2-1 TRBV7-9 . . CASSLEGVVLYNEQFF TGTGCCAGCAGCTTAGAAGGGGTGGTCCTTTACAATGAGCAGTTCTTC
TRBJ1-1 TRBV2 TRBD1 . CASRIGTGLQAFF TGTGCCAGCAGGATAGGGACAGGCCTTCAAGCTTTCTTT
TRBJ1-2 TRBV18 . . CASSPRRDTDYGYTF TGTGCCAGCTCACCAAGACGGGACACCGACTATGGCTACACCTTC
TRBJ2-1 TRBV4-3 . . CASSQDYEGSSYNEQFF TGCGCCAGCAGCCAAGATTATGAGGGGAGCTCCTACAATGAGCAGTTCTTC
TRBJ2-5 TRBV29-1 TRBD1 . CSVEWTGGGETQYF TGCAGCGTTGAGTGGACAGGGGGCGGAGAGACCCAGTACTTC
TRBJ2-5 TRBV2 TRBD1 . CASSAIGGHLSETQYF TGTGCCAGCAGTGCCATAGGGGGCCACCTGAGTGAGACCCAGTACTTC
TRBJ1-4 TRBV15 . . CATSRVFEKLFF TGTGCCACCAGCAGAGTATTCGAAAAACTGTTTTTT
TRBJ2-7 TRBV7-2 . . CASSRMGGFSSYEQYF TGTGCCAGCAGCCGGATGGGCGGGTTCTCCTCCTACGAGCAGTACTTC
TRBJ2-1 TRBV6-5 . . CATRRGGEQFF TGTGCCACTCGGAGGGGTGGTGAGCAGTTCTTC
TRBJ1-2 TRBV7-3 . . CASRFGDDYGYTF TGTGCCAGCAGGTTCGGGGACGACTATGGCTACACCTTC
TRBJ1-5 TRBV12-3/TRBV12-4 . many CASSPFWDQPQHF TGTGCCAGCAGTCCCTTTTGGGATCAGCCCCAGCATTTT
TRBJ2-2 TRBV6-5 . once CASSLAQAYTGELFF TGTGCCAGCAGTCTCGCCCAAGCATACACCGGGGAGCTGTTTTTT
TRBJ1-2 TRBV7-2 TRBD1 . CASSPERQGRYGYTF TGTGCCAGCAGCCCCGAACGACAGGGCAGGTATGGCTACACCTTC
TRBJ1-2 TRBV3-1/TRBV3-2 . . CASSQDPRWQLDHLRNGYTF TGTGCCAGCAGCCAAGATCCTAGGTGGCAGCTGGACCACTTAAGGAATGGCTACACCTTC
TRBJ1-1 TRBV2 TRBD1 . CASRDRGGTEAFF TGTGCCAGCAGGGACAGGGGGGGCACTGAAGCTTTCTTT
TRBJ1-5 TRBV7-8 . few CASSLTTQGTQRNQPQHF TGTGCCAGCAGCTTGACCACTCAGGGGACACAACGCAATCAGCCCCAGCATTTT
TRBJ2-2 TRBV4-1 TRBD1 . CASSQRQGYTGELFF TGCGCCAGCAGCCAGCGACAGGGTTACACCGGGGAGCTGTTTTTT
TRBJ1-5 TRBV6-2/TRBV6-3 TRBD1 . CASSRSGGRGDQPQHF TGTGCCAGCAGCCGCTCCGGAGGCAGGGGGGATCAGCCCCAGCATTTT
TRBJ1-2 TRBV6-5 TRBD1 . CASKRQGVWDGYTF TGTGCCAGTAAACGACAGGGGGTATGGGATGGCTACACCTTC
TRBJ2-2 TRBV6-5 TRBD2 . CAAGIGGALAGELFF TGTGCCGCTGGAATCGGGGGGGCCCTCGCCGGGGAGCTGTTTTTT
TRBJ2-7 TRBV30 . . CAWSVPSYEQYF TGTGCCTGGAGTGTACCCTCGTACGAGCAGTACTTC
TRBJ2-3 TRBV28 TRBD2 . CASSLWQRGAVF TGTGCCAGCAGTTTATGGCAGCGGGGGGCTGTTTTT
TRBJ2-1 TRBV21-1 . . CASSKVSPGVGMYNEQFF TGTGCCAGCAGCAAAGTGTCCCCAGGGGTCGGGATGTACAATGAGCAGTTCTTC